These 14 T cell receptor beta chains were sequenced from one sample in a study of blood T cell repertoires in COVID-19. Measured with immunoSEQ multiplex PCR; TCRdb has only the in-frame clones, and not every one. The table lists over 120,000 clones, approximately 85% of them singletons. The specimen sequenced was peripheral blood. These receptors originate from a human donor with acute or convalescent COVID-19. The donor label of this sample is uncertain.

This clone appeared once. V usage is TRBV10-3 and J usage is TRBJ2-3; D might be TRBD1 (6 bases). V was trimmed by 7 bases and J by 3 bases, leaving 14 bases between them. CDR1 ENHRY and CDR2 SYGVKD come from the germline V gene. CDR3 size: 14 residues. For the CDR3, the DNA is TGTGCCATCACTAGAGGGACACCAACAGATACGCAGTATTTT. The encoded protein is CAITRGTPTDTQYF.

This clone appeared a few times. J is TRBJ1-4 and V is TRBV7-9; D perhaps matches TRBD1 (5 bases). Germline V lookup: CDR1 SEHNR, CDR2 FQNEAQ (reference sequence). The germline V and J ends were trimmed by 5 bases and 2 bases, with 15 bases remaining between them. The CDR3 has 16 amino acids. This CDR3 is CASSLREGFTNEKLFF. The DNA of the CDR3 is TGTGCCAGCAGCCTTAGGGAGGGGTTTACTAATGAAAAACTGTTTTTT.

This chain connects TRBV15 to TRBJ1-2, with 7 bases aligning to TRBD1. Trimming cost V 0 bases and J 4 bases; bases outside gene matches: 11. CDR1 and CDR2 (germline): LNHNV, YYDKDF (reference sequence). The CDR3 extends over 17 amino acids. The CDR3, as DNA: TGTGCCACCAGCAGAGAAGTGCAATCCGGGACAGCCTATGGCTACACCTTC. This translates into CATSREVQSGTAYGYTF.

This clone was seen once. This chain joins TRBV7-6 and TRBJ2-7; 8 nucleotides agree with TRBD2. Germline V gene data show CDR1 as SGHVS and CDR2 as FNYEAQ. V was pared by 5 bases and J by 7 bases, with 10 bases of the junction left unmatched. The CDR3 consists of 14 residues. CDR3 amino acids: CASSPRGGAWEQYF. The DNA of the CDR3 is TGTGCCAGCAGCCCCCGGGGGGGCGCTTGGGAGCAGTACTTC.

J is TRBJ2-6 and V is TRBV23-1; D is uncertain. TRBV23-1 counts as an open reading frame of uncertain function. The CDR3 spans 17 residues. Between the trimmed V and J ends, which lost 0 bases and 0 bases, there was a span of 9 bases. The CDR3 nucleotides are TGCGCCAGCAGTCAATCCAGCGTGATCTCTGGGGCCAACGTCCTGACTTTC. Its protein is CASSQSSVISGANVLTF.

This chain uses TRBV6-2 or TRBV6-3 with TRBJ2-3; 7 nucleotides match TRBD1. V gave up 5 bases and J gave up 0 bases; unmatched junction bases: 8. CDR1 is MNHEY, CDR2 SVGEGT, per germline. The CDR3 has 16 residues. As DNA, the CDR3 is TGTGCCAGCAGTCAAAAGGGACAGTCTAGCACAGATACGCAGTATTTT. Protein: CASSQKGQSSTDTQYF.

This clone occurred a few times. The genes are TRBV6-4 and TRBJ2-2, with D maybe TRBD1 (6 bases). The CDR3 runs to 13 residues. Trimming removed 6 bases from V and 5 bases from J, with 10 bases in between. Germline V gives CDR1 MRHNA, CDR2 SNTAGT. The DNA for the CDR3 is TGTGCCAGCAGCATACAGGGAACCGGGGAGCTGTTTTTT. This codes for CASSIQGTGELFF.

A remark on this clone: At one boundary the junction diverges from the germline segment, which might be a read error. This chain connects TRBV24-1 to TRBJ2-7, with TRBD1 matching 9 bases. The CDR3 runs to 15 residues. Per germline, CDR1 KGHDR and CDR2 SFDVKD. CDR3 nucleotides: TGTGCCACAAGTGGTTCGGGGACAGGGAATTGGGAGCAGTACTTC. It yields the protein CATSGSGTGNWEQYF.

The genes are TRBV4-2 and TRBJ1-4; a possible D gene is TRBD1 (5 bases). Between the trimmed V and J ends, which lost 2 bases and 11 bases, there was a span of 24 bases. The CDR3 spans 17 residues. CDR1 LGHNA and CDR2 YNFKEQ come from the germline V gene. The CDR3 bases are TGTGCCAGCAGCCAACCGATAGGGCGGCAGGGAAGCCCCAAACTGTTTTTT. Translating gives CASSQPIGRQGSPKLFF.

This clone was recorded once. The chain carries TRBV4-1 and TRBJ2-1, with 13 bases lining up with TRBD2. The junction had 7 bases not matched to a gene; V was cut back by 1 base and J by 1 base. In germline, CDR1 is MGHRA, CDR2 YSYEKL. This CDR3 is 19 amino acids long. CDR3 DNA sequence: TGCGCCAGCAGCCAAGGTTTCCCGGGACTAGCGGGATCCTACAATGAGCAGTTCTTC. As protein: CASSQGFPGLAGSYNEQFF.

This chain uses TRBV7-9 with TRBJ1-1, with D uncertain. Germline values: CDR1 SEHNR, CDR2 FQNEAQ (reference sequence). The CDR3 runs to 13 residues. V was trimmed by 5 bases and J by 2 bases, leaving 9 bases between them. The CDR3 protein is CASSPPPNTEAFF. For the CDR3, the DNA is TGTGCCAGCAGCCCCCCCCCTAACACTGAAGCTTTCTTT.

The chain has TRBV11-2 and TRBJ2-5; TRBD2 matches 14 bases. Germline loops: CDR1 SGHAT, CDR2 FQNNGV. V lost 5 bases to trimming and J lost 7 bases; unmatched junction nucleotides: 6. This CDR3 comprises 15 residues. The DNA of the CDR3 is TGTGCCAGCAGCCTGACTAGCGGGGGGGATCCGACCCAGTACTTC. Its translation: CASSLTSGGDPTQYF.

The J gene is TRBJ1-1, the V gene TRBV7-8; weak D call: TRBD1 (6 bases). Deletions cut 0 bases from V and 4 bases from J, with 12 bases between. Germline V gives CDR1 SGHVS, CDR2 FQNEAQ. The CDR3 length is 15 residues. CDR3 nucleotides: TGTGCCAGCAGCTTAGCGGGGGACACGGCCACTGAAGCTTTCTTT. Translated, it gives CASSLAGDTATEAFF.

This clone has just one count. The V call is TRBV7-2, the J call TRBJ2-2, with a weak D call TRBD1 (6 bases). V dropped 5 bases and J dropped 0 bases, with 16 bases sitting between them. The CDR3 extends over 17 amino acids. The V gene's germline CDR1 is SGHTA and CDR2 FQGNSA. In nucleotides, the CDR3 is TGTGCCAGCAGCCCATTAACAGGGTACGCGAACACCGGGGAGCTGTTTTTT. It codes for CASSPLTGYANTGELFF.